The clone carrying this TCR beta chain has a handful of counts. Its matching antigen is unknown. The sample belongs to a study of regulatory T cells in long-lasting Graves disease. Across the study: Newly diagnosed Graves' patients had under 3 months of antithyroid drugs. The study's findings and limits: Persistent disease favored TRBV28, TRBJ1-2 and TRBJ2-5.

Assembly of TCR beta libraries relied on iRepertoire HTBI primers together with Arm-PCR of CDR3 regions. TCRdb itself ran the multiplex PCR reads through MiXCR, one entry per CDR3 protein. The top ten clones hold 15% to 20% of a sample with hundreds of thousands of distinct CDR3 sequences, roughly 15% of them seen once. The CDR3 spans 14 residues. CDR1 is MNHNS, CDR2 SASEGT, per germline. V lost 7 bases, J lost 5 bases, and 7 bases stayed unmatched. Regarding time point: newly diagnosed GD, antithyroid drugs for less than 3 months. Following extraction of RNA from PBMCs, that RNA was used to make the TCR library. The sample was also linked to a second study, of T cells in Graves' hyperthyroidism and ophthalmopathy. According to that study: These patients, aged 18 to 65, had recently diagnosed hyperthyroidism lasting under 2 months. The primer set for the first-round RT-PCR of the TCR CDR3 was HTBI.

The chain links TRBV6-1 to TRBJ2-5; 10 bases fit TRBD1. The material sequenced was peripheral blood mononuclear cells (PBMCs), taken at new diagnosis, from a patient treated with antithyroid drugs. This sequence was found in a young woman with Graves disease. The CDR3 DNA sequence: TGTGCCAGCACCTTACGGACAGGGGGGGAGACCCAGTACTTC. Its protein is CASTLRTGGETQYF.